This entry lists 16 T cell receptor beta chains sequenced from one sample in a study of response to subunit inactivated influenza vaccine. TCRdb independently ran MiXCR on the RT-PCR reads; one entry per CDR3 protein. Among about 520,000 distinct CDR3 sequences listed, roughly 7.6% were seen once. Sequences were derived from PBMCs from blood, sampled roughly 24 months after vaccination. The receptors stem from a man between 50 and 75 years old who received an inactivated influenza vaccine.

This clonotype appeared many times. The chain links TRBV18 to TRBJ1-2; 12 bases agree with TRBD1. The CDR3 contains 15 residues. The trim removed 2 bases at V and 7 bases at J, leaving 5 bases unmatched. Germline CDR1 and CDR2: KGHSH and LQKENI. The CDR3: CASSPTGTGGFGYTF. In nucleotides, the CDR3 is TGTGCCAGCTCACCAACCGGGACAGGGGGCTTTGGCTACACCTTC.

The chain employs TRBV12-3 or TRBV12-4 and TRBJ1-5, with TRBD1 matching 7 bases. The length of the CDR3 is 15 residues. J gave up 3 bases and V 7 bases, and 9 bases lay outside the gene matches. The CDR3 loop is CASKKEGAVNQPQHF. The CDR3 region has the DNA TGTGCCAGCAAGAAAGAGGGGGCCGTCAATCAGCCCCAGCATTTT.

This sequence joins TRBV30 and TRBJ1-3; 7 nucleotides match TRBD1. J lost 1 base, V lost 2 bases, and 5 bases had no gene match. This CDR3 spans 15 amino acids. Germline lookup yields CDR1 GTSNPN and CDR2 SVGIG (reference sequence). The CDR3 sequence is CAWSKDRASGNTIYF. CDR3 DNA: TGTGCCTGGAGTAAAGACAGGGCTTCTGGAAACACCATATATTTT.

This clonotype was picked up a small number of times. CDR3 sequence reads: CASSKVFATGVSYEQYF. The CDR3 DNA sequence: TGTGCCAGCAGCAAAGTTTTCGCGACAGGGGTCTCCTACGAGCAGTACTTC. The chain is built from TRBV21-1 and TRBJ2-7; the table's TRBD1 call for D was not verified on the DNA. TRBV21-1 is described as a pseudogene. The CDR3 extends over 17 amino acids.

This clonotype was seen many times. The chain carries TRBV6-1 and TRBJ2-7; TRBD1 matches at 10 bases. Per the germline V gene, CDR1 is MNHNS and CDR2 is SASEGT. The junction had 4 bases not matched to a gene; V was cut back by 6 bases and J by 2 bases. The CDR3 extends over 14 amino acids. The CDR3 coding sequence is TGTGCCAGCAGATCGGGACAGGGGACCTACGAGCAGTACTTC. It codes for CASRSGQGTYEQYF.

The chain joins TRBV2 to TRBJ2-2; 9 positions match TRBD1. V was pared by 9 bases and J by 2 bases, with 7 bases of the junction left unmatched. Per germline, CDR1 SNHLY and CDR2 FYNNEI. This CDR3 comprises 15 residues. CDR3 sequence reads: CASLRDRANTGELFF. DNA of the CDR3: TGTGCCAGTCTACGGGACAGGGCCAACACCGGGGAGCTGTTTTTT. The full variable domain, its missing parts supplied by reference TRBV2 and TRBJ2-2, is EPEVTQTPSHQVTQMGQEVILRCVPISNHLYFYWYRQILGQKVEFLVSFYNNEISEKSEIFDDQFSVERPDGSNFTLKIRSTKLEDSAMYFCASLRDRANTGELFFGEGSRLTVL.

The sample holds many counts of this clonotype. The CDR3 nucleotides read TGCAGCGGGGGACAGGGAGCTAACTATGGCTACACCTTC. This codes for CSGGQGANYGYTF. The J gene is TRBJ1-2, the V gene TRBV29-1; 9 positions agree with TRBD1. The V and J ends lost 7 bases and 0 bases, in that order; junction bases with no gene match: 3. Germline assignment: CDR1 SQVTM and CDR2 ANQGSEA. This CDR3 has 13 residues.

The gene calls are TRBV7-6 and TRBJ2-2; TRBD1 is a possible D gene (6 bases). Germline-derived CDR1 and CDR2 are SGHVS and FNYEAQ. The CDR3 loop spans 16 amino acids. Between the trimmed V and J ends, which lost 5 bases and 1 base, there was a span of 14 bases. The DNA of the CDR3 is TGTGCCAGCAGCGCCCTGACAGGAAGGAACACCGGGGAGCTGTTTTTT. Amino acid sequence: CASSALTGRNTGELFF.

The chain carries TRBV5-6 and TRBJ2-3, with D possibly being TRBD1 (6 bases). Trimming took off 3 bases at V and 11 bases at J, with 25 bases between the two ends. Germline values: CDR1 SGHDT, CDR2 YYEEEE. CDR3 length: 16 amino acids. DNA for the CDR3: TGTGCCAGCAGCTGGGAACAGGGTGTGAAACCCCAGGGGCAGTATTTT. Protein sequence: CASSWEQGVKPQGQYF.

This clonotype was seen a few times. The chain joins TRBV11-2 to TRBJ1-6, with a tentative D call TRBD1 (6 bases). Trimming stripped 7 bases from V and 9 bases from J, with 16 bases between. Germline V gene lookup returns CDR1 SGHAT and CDR2 FQNNGV. The CDR3 is 14 amino acids. The CDR3 loop reads CASTKDSLTSPLHF. DNA of the CDR3: TGTGCCAGCACCAAGGACAGTCTGACTTCACCCCTCCACTTT.

This clonotype was seen at least ten times. The chain combines TRBV29-1 with TRBJ2-5; 11 bases match TRBD2. The germline CDR1 and CDR2 sequences are SQVTM and ANQGSEA. Trimming at V came to 6 bases and at J to 5 bases, leaving 8 bases not matched to a gene. There are 14 residues in the CDR3. The CDR3: CSVPRTSGWETQYF. DNA for the CDR3: TGCAGCGTCCCAAGGACTAGCGGGTGGGAGACCCAGTACTTC. The whole variable domain, filled in from reference TRBV29-1 and TRBJ2-5, reads SAVISQKPSRDICQRGTSLTIQCQVDSQVTMMFWYRQQPGQSLTLIATANQGSEATYESGFVIDKFPISRPNLTFSTLTVSNMSPEDSSIYLCSVPRTSGWETQYFGPGTRLLVL.

This clonotype was found a few times. V is TRBV3-1 and J is TRBJ2-2, with D uncertain. V lost 4 bases to trimming and J lost 3 bases, with 18 bases between them. The germline CDR1 and CDR2 sequences are LGHDT and YNNKEL (reference sequence). The CDR3 length is 17 residues. The CDR3 region is CASSRTPSSADTGELFF. The CDR3 DNA follows: TGTGCCAGCAGCCGAACCCCGTCCTCGGCGGACACCGGGGAGCTGTTTTTT.

The CDR3 nucleotides read TGTGCCAGCAGTCTACGGGGGGTCCGGGCCGAGAGCTACAATGAGCAGTTCTTC. Protein: CASSLRGVRAESYNEQFF. The chain joins TRBV6-2 or TRBV6-3 to TRBJ2-1; 7 positions agree with TRBD2. Germline CDR1 is MNHEY and CDR2 is SVGEGT. J gave up 3 bases and V 5 bases, and 16 bases lay outside the gene matches. This CDR3 spans 18 amino acids.

This clonotype was found a few times. This rearrangement joins TRBV20-1 to TRBJ2-5, with 8 bases lining up with TRBD1. The CDR3 is made up of 13 amino acids. In germline, CDR1 is DFQATT, CDR2 SNEGSKA (reference sequence). CDR3 nucleotide sequence: TGCAGCGGGACAGGACTGGGGTCAAGGACCCAGTACTTC. Translating it yields CSGTGLGSRTQYF.

This clonotype was counted a few times. The CDR3 sequence: CASSSLRDRGLLGNSPLHF. The CDR3 DNA is TGTGCCAGCAGCTCTCTCCGAGACAGGGGCCTATTGGGCAATTCACCCCTCCACTTT. The genes are TRBV11-2 and TRBJ1-6, with 8 bases aligning to TRBD1. V lost 4 bases and J lost 7; bases outside the gene matches: 18. The CDR3 runs 19 residues. Germline V gives CDR1 SGHAT, CDR2 FQNNGV.

In this sample, this clonotype turned up a few times. Compared with germline, one end of the junction differs, possibly owing to a read error. This chain uses TRBV5-6 with TRBJ2-5, with 8 positions matching TRBD2. This CDR3 comprises 17 residues. Germline CDR1 SGHDT, CDR2 YYEEEE. CDR3 in DNA: TGTGCCAGCAGCTTGGCAGTCGGGGGGGCCCCCCAAGAGGCCCAGTACTTC. This translates into CASSLAVGGAPQEAQYF. The full variable domain, rest sourced from reference TRBV5-6 and TRBJ2-5, is DAGVTQSPTHLIKTRGQQVTLRCSPKSGHDTVSWYQQALGQGPQFIFQYYEEEERQRGNFPDRFSGHQFPNYSSELNVNALLLGDSALYLCASSLAVGGAPQEAQYFGPGTRLLVL.